This passage covers 11 T cell receptor beta chains from one sample sequenced in a study of spatial heterogeneity in lung cancer. Via MiXCR, TCRdb re-called the 5' RACE reads, giving one row per CDR3 protein. The data contain over a thousand distinct CDR3 sequences, roughly 14% of them singletons. Time point defined: sample taken at primary tumor resection. Material: normal lung tissue next to the tumor, obtained at surgery. The receptor source for this set is a male donor with early-stage non-small cell lung cancer.

This clonotype is categorized as medium-sized. The chain joins TRBV29-1 to TRBJ2-3; 7 bases match TRBD1. In germline, CDR1 is SQVTM, CDR2 ANQGSEA. This CDR3 is 16 amino acids long. The ends lost 1 base at V and 0 bases at J; junction bases unmatched: 7. CDR3 nucleotide sequence: TGCAGCGTTGAAGTCGGGGACAGTTCTAGCACAGATACGCAGTATTTT. Its protein is CSVEVGDSSSTDTQYF.

Within the sample, this clonotype is medium-sized. The chain is built from TRBV5-1 and TRBJ1-2; 10 bases are shared with TRBD1. The J segment lost 2 bases and the V segment lost 4 bases, leaving 5 bases of the junction unmatched. Germline CDR1 is SGHRS and CDR2 is YFSETQ. CDR3 length equals 15 residues. In DNA form, the CDR3 reads TGCGCCAGCAGCGAGAAGGACAGGGGGAACTATGGCTACACCTTC. Amino acids: CASSEKDRGNYGYTF.

V gene TRBV27 combines with J gene TRBJ1-4; 7 positions match TRBD1. This CDR3 comprises 14 residues. Germline V gene sequence: CDR1 MNHEY, CDR2 SMNVEV (reference sequence). Written as DNA, the CDR3 is TGTGTCACCACTCGGGCAGGGGGTCTTGAAAAACTGTTTTTT. Its protein product is CVTTRAGGLEKLFF.

By sample share, this clonotype is large. The V call is TRBV6-5, the J call TRBJ2-2, with a tentative D call TRBD1 (6 bases). V lost 2 bases, J lost 6 bases, and 7 bases lay in between. This CDR3 has 13 amino acids. Germline CDR1 reads MNHEY; CDR2 reads SVGAGI. The CDR3 coding sequence is TGTGCCAGCAGTTACAAGGGGGCCGGGGAGCTGTTTTTT. Protein product: CASSYKGAGELFF.

About this clonotype: A much larger clone sits a single nucleotide away, making a read error possible. The rearrangement joins TRBV27 to TRBJ2-7, with a weak D call TRBD1 (7 bases). The CDR3 totals 15 residues. V lost 2 bases to trimming and J lost 6 bases, with 17 bases between them. The V gene's germline CDR1 is MNHEY and CDR2 SMNVEV (reference sequence). The CDR3 sequence is CASSLGGYPGGEQYF. The CDR3, as DNA: TGTGCCAGCAGTTTAGGGGGGTACCCAGGGGGCGAGCAGTACTTC.

By its share, this clonotype is medium-sized. This chain uses TRBV28 with TRBJ2-1, with 7 bases that match TRBD1. CDR3 length: 11 residues. Trimming took 8 bases from V and 6 from J; bases not matched to a gene: 1. Germline CDR1 and CDR2: MDHEN and SYDVKM. The CDR3, as DNA: TGTGCCAGCGGACAGGTCAATGAGCAGTTCTTC. It specifies CASGQVNEQFF.

There are a few counts of this clonotype. The genes are TRBV15 and TRBJ2-3; TRBD2 agrees at 8 bases. Per germline, CDR1 LNHNV and CDR2 YYDKDF (reference sequence). V was clipped by 1 base and J by 7 bases; unmatched bases: 7. CDR3 length: 15 amino acids. CDR3 coding DNA: TGTGCCACCAGCAGAGGTCTAGCGGGTGAATATACGCAGTATTTT. The encoded protein is CATSRGLAGEYTQYF.

This clonotype is large within its sample. The chain recombines TRBV27 with TRBJ2-6; unclear D gene. The length of the CDR3 is 15 residues. Germline lookup yields CDR1 MNHEY and CDR2 SMNVEV (reference sequence). Trimming pared 6 bases from V and 1 base from J, leaving 10 bases between. CDR3 nucleotides: TGTGCCAGCAGCCCTGACCCTTCTGGGGCCAACGTCCTGACTTTC. It codes for CASSPDPSGANVLTF.

By share, this clonotype ranks as medium-sized. J is TRBJ2-7 and V is TRBV2; 11 bases are a match to TRBD2. CDR3 size: 13 residues. The J segment lost 7 bases and the V segment lost 9 bases, leaving 8 bases of the junction unmatched. CDR1 SNHLY and CDR2 FYNNEI come from the germline V gene. The CDR3 reads CASELTSGKEQYF. CDR3 coding DNA: TGTGCCAGTGAGTTGACTAGCGGGAAGGAGCAGTACTTC.

There are a few counts of this clonotype. The CDR3 bases are TGTGCCAGCAGCCTCAGGAATACGCAGTATTTT. Residues: CASSLRNTQYF. The chain carries TRBV3-1 and TRBJ2-3; no firm D call. V shed 4 bases and J shed 7 bases, with 6 bases lying between them. CDR3 length: 11 amino acids. Germline V gene lookup returns CDR1 LGHDT and CDR2 YNNKEL (reference sequence).

This clonotype is termed medium-sized. The J gene is TRBJ2-3, the V gene TRBV29-1, with D perhaps TRBD1 or TRBD2 (6 bases each). Trimming took off 5 bases at V and 4 bases at J, with 16 bases between the two ends. Per germline, CDR1 SQVTM and CDR2 ANQGSEA. CDR3 size: 14 residues. CDR3 sequence (DNA): TGCAGCGTTTTAATACATGGGGGGCCAGATACGCAGTATTTT. As protein: CSVLIHGGPDTQYF.